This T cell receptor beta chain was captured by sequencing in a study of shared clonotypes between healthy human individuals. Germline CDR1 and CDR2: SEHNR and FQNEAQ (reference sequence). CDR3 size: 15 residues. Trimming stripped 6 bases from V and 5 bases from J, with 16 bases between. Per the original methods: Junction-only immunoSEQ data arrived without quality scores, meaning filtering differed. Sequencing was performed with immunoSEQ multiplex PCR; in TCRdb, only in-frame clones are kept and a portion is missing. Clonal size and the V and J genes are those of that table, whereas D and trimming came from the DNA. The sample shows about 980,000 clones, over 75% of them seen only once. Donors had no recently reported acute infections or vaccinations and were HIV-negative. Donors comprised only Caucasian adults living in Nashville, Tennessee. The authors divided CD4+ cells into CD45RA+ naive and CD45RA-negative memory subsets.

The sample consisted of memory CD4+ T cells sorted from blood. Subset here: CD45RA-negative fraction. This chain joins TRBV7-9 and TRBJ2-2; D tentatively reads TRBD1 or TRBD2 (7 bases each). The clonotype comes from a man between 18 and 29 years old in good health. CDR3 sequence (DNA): TGTGCCAGCAGGAATCGACAGGGAGGGACCGGGGAGCTGTTTTTT. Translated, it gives CASRNRQGGTGELFF.